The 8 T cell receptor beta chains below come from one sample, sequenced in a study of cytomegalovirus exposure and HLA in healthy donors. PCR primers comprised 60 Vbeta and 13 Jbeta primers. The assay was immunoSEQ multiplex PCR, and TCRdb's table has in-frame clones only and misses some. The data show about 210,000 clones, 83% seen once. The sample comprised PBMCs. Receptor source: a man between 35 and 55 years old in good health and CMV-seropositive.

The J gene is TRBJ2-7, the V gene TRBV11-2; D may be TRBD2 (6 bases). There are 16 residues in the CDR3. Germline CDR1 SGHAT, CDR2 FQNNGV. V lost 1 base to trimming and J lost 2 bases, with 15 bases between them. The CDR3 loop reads CASSLAGGTSPYEQYF. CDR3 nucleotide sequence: TGTGCCAGCAGCTTAGCGGGCGGGACTTCCCCCTACGAGCAGTACTTC.

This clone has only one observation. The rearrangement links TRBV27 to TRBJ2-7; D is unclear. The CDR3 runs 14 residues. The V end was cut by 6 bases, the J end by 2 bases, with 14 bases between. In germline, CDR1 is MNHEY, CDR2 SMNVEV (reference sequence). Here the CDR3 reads CASSPTVLPYEQYF. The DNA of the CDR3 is TGTGCCAGCAGCCCCACCGTACTCCCCTACGAGCAGTACTTC.

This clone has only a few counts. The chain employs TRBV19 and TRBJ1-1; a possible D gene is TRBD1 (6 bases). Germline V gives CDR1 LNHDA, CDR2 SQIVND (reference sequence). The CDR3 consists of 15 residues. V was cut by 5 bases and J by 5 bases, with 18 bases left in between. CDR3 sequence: CASSLGPGAGTEAFF. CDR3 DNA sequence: TGTGCCAGTAGTCTCGGTCCAGGGGCCGGGACTGAAGCTTTCTTT.

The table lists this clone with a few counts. The CDR3 reads CSVEGTGGWEQYF. CDR3 DNA sequence: TGCAGCGTTGAGGGTACGGGAGGGTGGGAGCAGTACTTC. This chain connects TRBV29-1 to TRBJ2-7, with 8 bases fitting TRBD2. The junction had 8 bases not matched to a gene; V was cut back by 3 bases and J by 7 bases. The CDR3 loop spans 13 amino acids. Germline V lookup: CDR1 SQVTM, CDR2 ANQGSEA.

CDR3 protein: CASSLAASGKDTQYF. The CDR3, as DNA: TGCGCCAGCAGCTTGGCCGCTAGCGGGAAGGATACGCAGTATTTT. This rearrangement joins TRBV5-1 to TRBJ2-3; 9 nucleotides line up with TRBD2. The CDR3 runs to 15 residues. V lost 0 bases and J lost 6; bases outside the gene matches: 5. CDR1 is SGHRS and CDR2 is YFSETQ in the germline V gene.

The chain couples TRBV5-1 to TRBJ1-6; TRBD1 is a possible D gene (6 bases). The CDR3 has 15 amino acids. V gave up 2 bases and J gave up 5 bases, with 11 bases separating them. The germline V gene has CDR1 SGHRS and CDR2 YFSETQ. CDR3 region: CASSLFTGNNSPLHF. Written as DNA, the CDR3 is TGCGCCAGCAGCTTATTCACAGGGAATAATTCACCCCTCCACTTT.

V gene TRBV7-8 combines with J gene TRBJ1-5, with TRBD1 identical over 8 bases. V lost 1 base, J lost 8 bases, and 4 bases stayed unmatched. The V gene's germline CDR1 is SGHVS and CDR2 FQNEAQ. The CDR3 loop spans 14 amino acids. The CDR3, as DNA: TGTGCCAGCAGCTTAGGACAGGGGTCGAAGCCCCAGCATTTT. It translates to CASSLGQGSKPQHF.

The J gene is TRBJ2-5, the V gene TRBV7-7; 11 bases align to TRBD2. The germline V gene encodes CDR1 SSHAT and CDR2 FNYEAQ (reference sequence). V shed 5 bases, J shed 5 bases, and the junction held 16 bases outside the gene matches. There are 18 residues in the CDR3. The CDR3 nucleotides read TGTGCCAGCAGCACCATTCCCCCACTAGCGGGAGTCGGGGAGACCCAGTACTTC. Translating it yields CASSTIPPLAGVGETQYF.